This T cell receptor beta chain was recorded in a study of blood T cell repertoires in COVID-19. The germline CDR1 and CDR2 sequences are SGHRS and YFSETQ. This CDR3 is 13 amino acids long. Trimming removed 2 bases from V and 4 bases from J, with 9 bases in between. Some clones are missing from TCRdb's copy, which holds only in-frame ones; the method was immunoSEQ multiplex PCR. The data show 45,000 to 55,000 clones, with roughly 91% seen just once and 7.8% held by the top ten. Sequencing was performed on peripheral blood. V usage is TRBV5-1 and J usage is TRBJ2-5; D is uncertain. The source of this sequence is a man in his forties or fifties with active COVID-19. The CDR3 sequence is CASSLGSLETQYF. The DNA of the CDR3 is TGCGCCAGCAGCTTAGGTAGCTTAGAGACCCAGTACTTC.